This T cell receptor (beta chain) derives from a study of blood T cell repertoires in COVID-19. Study information: PBMCs, B-cell-depleted T cells, or T cells were the source of the cDNA or gDNA that made up the material.

Sequencing was performed with immunoSEQ multiplex PCR; in TCRdb, only in-frame clones are kept and a portion is missing. The repertoire holds approximately 530,000 clones, with 70% to 90% as singletons. The V end was cut by 3 bases, the J end by 4 bases, with 9 bases between. This CDR3 is 13 amino acids long. Germline V gene data show CDR1 as SGHDT and CDR2 as YYEEEE. One Seattle source followed patients from active infection through their disease course. Material: peripheral blood. The V gene is TRBV5-6, the J gene TRBJ2-3; possibly TRBD2 for D (6 bases). The receptor was isolated from a woman aged 45-65 years with COVID-19, enrolled during active disease. The CDR3 bases are TGTGCCAGCAGCTGGGGACTTTCAGATACGCAGTATTTT. Translation gives CASSWGLSDTQYF.